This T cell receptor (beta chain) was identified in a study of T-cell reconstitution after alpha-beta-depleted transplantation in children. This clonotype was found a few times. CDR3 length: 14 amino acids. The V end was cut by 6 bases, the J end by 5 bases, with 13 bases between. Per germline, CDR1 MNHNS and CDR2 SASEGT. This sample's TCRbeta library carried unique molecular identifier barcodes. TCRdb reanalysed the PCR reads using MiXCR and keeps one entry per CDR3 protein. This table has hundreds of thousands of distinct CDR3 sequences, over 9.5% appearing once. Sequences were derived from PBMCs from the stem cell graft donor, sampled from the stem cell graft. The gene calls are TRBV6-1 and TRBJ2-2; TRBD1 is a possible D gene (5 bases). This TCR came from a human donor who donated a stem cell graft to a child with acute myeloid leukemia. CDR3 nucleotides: TGTGCCAGCAGAAGGGGTCAGACAACCGGGGAGCTGTTTTTT. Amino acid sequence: CASRRGQTTGELFF.